Listed below are T cell receptor beta chains from one sample, sequenced in a study of T cells after yellow fever vaccination. TCRdb independently ran MiXCR on the 5' RACE reads; one entry per CDR3 protein. The table records 450,000 to 650,000 distinct CDR3 sequences, 21% of them present only once. The source was PBMCs, collected roughly 20 days after the first yellow fever vaccination. These receptors came from a man aged 18 to 35 who received the YFV17D yellow fever vaccine. CDR3s include the opening cysteine and the closing phenylalanine or tryptophan. A D gene is named only where the DNA matches it firmly. Not all rows give a size; the values are once, few, many and, for expanded clones, a class.

v_gene,d_gene,abundance,j_gene,CDR3nt,CDR3aa
TRBV5-1,TRBD1,few,TRBJ1-2,TGCGCCAGCAGCTTGAGCTCCCCGGGACAGGGGGCGTATGGCTACACCTTC,CASSLSSPGQGAYGYTF
TRBV4-2,NA,NA,TRBJ1-2,TGTGCCAGCAGCCAACCCCCGGTGCGGGAACGTGGCTACACCTTC,CASSQPPVRERGYTF
TRBV7-9,NA,NA,TRBJ2-1,TGTGCCAGCAGCTTAGTCACAGAGCAGTTCTTC,CASSLVTEQFF
TRBV20-1,TRBD2,NA,TRBJ2-2,TGCAGTGCTCAGGAGTCGTCTAGCGGGGGTATCAACACCGGGGAGCTGTTTTTT,CSAQESSSGGINTGELFF
TRBV15,TRBD1,many,TRBJ2-1,TGTGCCACCAGCAGAGATTCCAGGGGGAATGAGCAGTTCTTC,CATSRDSRGNEQFF
TRBV5-1,NA,NA,TRBJ1-4,TGCGCCAGCAGCCCGGCCGGGCAGGCGAGGGAAAAACTGTTTTTT,CASSPAGQAREKLFF
TRBV10-2,NA,NA,TRBJ1-2,TGCGCCAGCAGGGCCAACTATGGCTACACCTTC,CASRANYGYTF
TRBV5-1,TRBD2,NA,TRBJ2-3,TGCGCCAGCAGCTTGTCCGGGGGGGAGGATACGCAGTATTTT,CASSLSGGEDTQYF
TRBV10-3,NA,NA,TRBJ1-2,TGTGCCATCAGTGTAGTGGTCGGAGGGGGTGATGGCTACACCTTC,CAISVVVGGGDGYTF
TRBV6-5,NA,few,TRBJ2-2,TGTGCCAGCAGTCTTCTAGTAACCGGGGAGCTGTTTTTT,CASSLLVTGELFF
TRBV25-1,NA,NA,TRBJ2-2,TGTGCCAGCAGGACACCTGGGGGCGGGGAGCTGTTTTTT,CASRTPGGGELFF
TRBV5-1,NA,NA,TRBJ1-5,TGCGCCAGCAGAGGGGAGATCAATCAGCCCCAGCATTTT,CASRGEINQPQHF
TRBV7-8,TRBD1,NA,TRBJ1-1,TGTGCCAGCAGCCCCCAGGGGGGGATCACTGAAGCTTTCTTT,CASSPQGGITEAFF
TRBV5-8,TRBD1,few,TRBJ1-5,TGTGCCAGCAGCTTGGAGGGGGCAAGAAATCAGCCCCAGCATTTT,CASSLEGARNQPQHF
TRBV19,NA,NA,TRBJ2-1,TGTGCCAGTAGTACCGGGGGATACAATGAGCAGTTCTTC,CASSTGGYNEQFF
TRBV5-4,TRBD1,NA,TRBJ2-2,TGTGCCACCTTTACATGGGGATTGACAGGGGCCAACACCGGGGAGCTGTTTTTT,CATFTWGLTGANTGELFF
TRBV6-4,NA,NA,TRBJ2-3,TGTGCCAGCAGTGCCAAAGGGGACGGGGCAGATACGCAGTATTTT,CASSAKGDGADTQYF
TRBV25-1,NA,NA,TRBJ2-1,TGTGCCAGCAGCCCGCCGGTACAGAGCTCCTACAATGAGCAGTTCTTC,CASSPPVQSSYNEQFF
TRBV7-2,TRBD1,NA,TRBJ2-5,TGTGCCAGCAGCTTACTCCGGACAGGGGGATGGGAGACCCAGTACTTC,CASSLLRTGGWETQYF
TRBV12-3/TRBV12-4,TRBD2,once,TRBJ2-1,TGTGCCAGCAGTCGGGGGGTCAATGAGCAGTTCTTC,CASSRGVNEQFF
TRBV2,NA,few,TRBJ1-5,TGTGCCAGCACGGTTAGGGGCTCTAATCAGCCCCAGCATTTT,CASTVRGSNQPQHF
TRBV28,NA,few,TRBJ1-1,TGTGCCAGCAGTTTAGAATCGTCAGGAGATACTGAAGCTTTCTTT,CASSLESSGDTEAFF
TRBV5-4,NA,few,TRBJ2-6,TGTGCCAGCAGCTTGGGGACCCCTGGGGCCAACGTCCTGACTTTC,CASSLGTPGANVLTF
TRBV5-1,NA,NA,TRBJ2-6,TGCGCCAGCAGCTTGTGGGTTCTACAGATCGACTCTGGGGCCAACGTCCTGACTTTC,CASSLWVLQIDSGANVLTF
TRBV15,NA,many,TRBJ2-3,TGTGCCACCAGCAGAGAGGACAGTCCGAGGGATACGCAGTATTTT,CATSREDSPRDTQYF
TRBV20-1,NA,few,TRBJ2-3,TGCAGTGCTAGAGAGAGCACAGATACGCAGTATTTT,CSARESTDTQYF
TRBV27,TRBD1,few,TRBJ1-3,TGTGCCAGCAGTTCCCGACAGGGGGAGAAGGGAAACACCATATATTTT,CASSSRQGEKGNTIYF
TRBV7-2,NA,few,TRBJ2-1,TGTGCCAGCAGTCCCGACATCCAGGGGAGGTGGGAGCAGTTCTTC,CASSPDIQGRWEQFF
TRBV7-2,NA,NA,TRBJ2-1,TGTGCCAGCAGCTTAGATTTGGGACGGAGGGAGCAGTTCTTC,CASSLDLGRREQFF
TRBV11-2,NA,many,TRBJ2-2,TGTGCCAGCAGCTTATTCCCCGGGGAGCTGTTTTTT,CASSLFPGELFF
TRBV20-1,TRBD1,few,TRBJ2-5,TGCAGTGCCCGCCTCGGACAGGGGTTTGGAGAGACCCAGTACTTC,CSARLGQGFGETQYF
TRBV9,NA,NA,TRBJ1-4,TGTGCCAGCAGCGTCGGTACAACTAATGAAAAACTGTTTTTT,CASSVGTTNEKLFF
TRBV4-1,NA,few,TRBJ2-3,TGCGCCAGCAGCCTCTTAGGGGGAGATACGCAGTATTTT,CASSLLGGDTQYF
TRBV7-2,NA,NA,TRBJ2-3,TGTGCCAGCAGCTTAGGGGGTACAGGGTCCAGGAATACGCAGTATTTT,CASSLGGTGSRNTQYF
TRBV7-2,NA,few,TRBJ2-3,TGTGCCAGCAGCTTATCGACGGTTTTCTCGGGTAGCACAGATACGCAGTATTTT,CASSLSTVFSGSTDTQYF
TRBV7-3,NA,NA,TRBJ2-2,TGTGCCAGTTCGACAGGCACGGGCACCGGGGAGCTGTTTTTT,CASSTGTGTGELFF
TRBV4-1,NA,few,TRBJ2-3,TGCGCCAGCAGCCACGTCCTATCAGATACGCAGTATTTT,CASSHVLSDTQYF